This T cell receptor beta chain was captured in a study of T cells in Graves' hyperthyroidism and ophthalmopathy. RNA transcripts were the template for amplifying TCR beta CDR3 regions. When the TCR CDR3 underwent first-round RT-PCR, the HTBI primer set was used. TCRdb recomputed calls from the multiplex PCR reads with MiXCR, one row per CDR3 protein. The data contain fewer than 650,000 distinct CDR3 sequences, around 15% of them singletons. Notes on the study in general: Most clonotypes that expanded in the thyroid above 0.001 also showed up in blood.

This clonotype was counted a few times. No antigen is known for it. The source material was blood. The clonotype originates from a woman in her thirties or forties with Graves' ophthalmopathy.

CDR3 protein: CAWSRPGAGYEQYF. For the CDR3, the DNA is TGTGCCTGGAGTAGACCGGGGGCCGGGTACGAGCAGTACTTC. The rearrangement joins TRBV30 to TRBJ2-7; the D call may be TRBD1 or TRBD2 (6 bases each). The germline V and J ends were trimmed by 2 bases and 4 bases, with 15 bases remaining between them. The CDR3 is 14 amino acids. The germline gives CDR1 GTSNPN, CDR2 SVGIG (reference sequence).